Listed here is a single T cell receptor beta chain. V was trimmed by 5 bases and J by 7 bases, leaving 23 bases between them. The germline V gene has CDR1 SEHNR and CDR2 FQNEAQ (reference sequence). This CDR3 has 16 amino acids. The sample is drawn from a study of blood T cell repertoires in COVID-19. In the study overall: The samples span acute and convalescent COVID-19 from the United States, Italy and Spain. PBMCs, B-cell-depleted T cells, or T cells provided the cDNA or gDNA that made up the material.

Here immunoSEQ multiplex PCR was the method, and the copy in TCRdb shows in-frame clones only, minus some. This table holds about 350,000 clones, around 87% found once. The sequence came from a woman in her twenties or thirties who had recovered from COVID-19. This sequence joins TRBV7-9 and TRBJ1-1; a possible D gene is TRBD1 (6 bases). The sample taken for sequencing was PBMCs or T cells enriched from blood (not recorded which). Written as DNA, the CDR3 is TGTGCCAGCAGCCCCACCGGTCGCGGGGGCCGGGGTGAAGCTTTCTTT. Its protein product is CASSPTGRGGRGEAFF.